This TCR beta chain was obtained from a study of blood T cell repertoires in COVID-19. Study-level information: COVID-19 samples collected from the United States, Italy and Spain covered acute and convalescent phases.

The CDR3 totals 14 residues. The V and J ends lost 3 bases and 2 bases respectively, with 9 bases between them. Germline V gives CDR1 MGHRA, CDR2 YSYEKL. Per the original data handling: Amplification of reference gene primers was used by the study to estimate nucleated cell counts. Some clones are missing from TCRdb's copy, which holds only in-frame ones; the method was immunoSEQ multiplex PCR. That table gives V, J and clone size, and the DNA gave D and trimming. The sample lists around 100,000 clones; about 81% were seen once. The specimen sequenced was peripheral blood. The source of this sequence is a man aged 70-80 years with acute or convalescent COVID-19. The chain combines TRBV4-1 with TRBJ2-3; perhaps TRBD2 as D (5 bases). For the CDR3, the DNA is TGCGCCAGCAGCCATGGAGCGGCCACAGATACGCAGTATTTT. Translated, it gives CASSHGAATDTQYF.